This T cell receptor (beta chain) comes out of a study of a mutant IDH1 vaccine in newly diagnosed glioma. Study at large: Treated patients were roughly 60% male, 37.5% female, mean age approximately 42 years. Study-level points and caveats: Whatever changes occurred in top peripheral T cell clonotypes seemed unrelated to pseudoprogression.

Noted time point: week 5, during vaccination. Mutant IDH1 20-mer peptide, at 300 ug, made up each vaccine dose, with topical imiquimod. TCRdb's table, derived via immunoSEQ multiplex PCR, lists solely in-frame clones and lacks some. The sample consists of approximately 50,000 clones, around 80% of them appearing once. A remark on this clone: Its matching antigen is unknown.

The CDR3 is made up of 13 amino acids. Germline V gene data show CDR1 as ENHRY and CDR2 as SYGVKD. With 0 bases removed from V and 6 bases from J, the gap between germline ends came to 8 bases. The V call is TRBV10-3, the J call TRBJ1-2; maybe TRBD1 (5 bases). Sequenced here: PBMCs, sampled from a glioma patient whose treatment included an IDH1 peptide vaccine. The TCR sequence derives from a man aged 50 to 59 with glioma. This CDR3 reads CAISESMGDGYTF. The CDR3 nucleotides read TGTGCCATCAGTGAGTCGATGGGGGATGGCTACACCTTC.